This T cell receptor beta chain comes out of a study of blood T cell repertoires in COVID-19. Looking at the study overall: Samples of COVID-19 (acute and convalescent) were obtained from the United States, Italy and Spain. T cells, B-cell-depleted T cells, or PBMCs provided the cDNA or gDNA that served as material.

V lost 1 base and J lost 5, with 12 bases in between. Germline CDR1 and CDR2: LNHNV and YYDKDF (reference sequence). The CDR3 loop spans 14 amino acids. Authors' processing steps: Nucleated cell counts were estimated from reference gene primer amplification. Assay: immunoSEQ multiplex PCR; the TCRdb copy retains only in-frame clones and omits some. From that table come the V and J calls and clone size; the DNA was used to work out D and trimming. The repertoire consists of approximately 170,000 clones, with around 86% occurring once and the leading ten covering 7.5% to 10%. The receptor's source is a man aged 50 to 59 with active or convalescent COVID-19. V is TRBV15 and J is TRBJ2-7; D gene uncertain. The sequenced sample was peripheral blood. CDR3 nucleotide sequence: TGTGCCACCAGCAGAGGGCTGGAGACTGACGAGCAGTACTTC. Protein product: CATSRGLETDEQYF. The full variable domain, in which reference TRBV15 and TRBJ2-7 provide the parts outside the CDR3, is DAMVIQNPRYQVTQFGKPVTLSCSQTLNHNVMYWYQQKSSQAPKLLFHYYDKDFNNEADTPDNFQSRRPNTSFCFLDIRSPGLGDTAMYLCATSRGLETDEQYFGPGTRLTVT.